The 2 T cell receptor beta chains listed next were all sequenced from one sample in a study of T cell clonotyping in hematopoietic cell transplantation. The time point: recipient sample about 28 days before transplant, after cytoreduction. Only in-frame clones appear in the TCRdb table, and some are missing; sequencing was by immunoSEQ multiplex PCR. Among approximately 46,000 clones listed, under 90% were seen once. The source was peripheral blood mononuclear cells, collected before stem cell transplant. Receptor source: a man aged 55 to 70 with biphenotypic leukemia. Some clones in this sample may be carry-over from other donors' samples.

The rearrangement uses TRBV30 and TRBJ1-5, with unresolved D. The CDR3 runs to 15 residues. CDR1 is GTSNPN and CDR2 is SVGIG in the germline V gene (reference sequence). Trimming shortened V by 2 bases and J by 5 bases, and 16 bases separated the two germline ends. Written as DNA, the CDR3 is TGTGCCTGGAGTAGGACTACGTTTGGGGATCAGCCCCAGCATTTT. Translating it yields CAWSRTTFGDQPQHF.

This chain connects TRBV4-1 to TRBJ2-2; 11 positions match TRBD1. The CDR3 contains 16 residues. J gave up 5 bases and V 6 bases, and 8 bases lay outside the gene matches. Per the germline V gene, CDR1 is MGHRA and CDR2 is YSYEKL. CDR3 coding DNA: TGCGCCAGCAGGCCCGGGACAGGGGGGATAACCGGGGAGCTGTTTTTT. Translating gives CASRPGTGGITGELFF.